This TCR beta chain came from a study of Ad26.COV2.S vaccination and SARS-CoV-2 variants (dated by TCRdb to the early 2020s). Regarding the research as a whole: Donors in the vaccine arm were drawn from COV1001, a phase I-IIa trial of Ad26.COV2.S in healthy adults that was multicentre, randomized, double-blind and placebo-controlled. Ad26.COV2.S was administered intramuscularly at 5 x 10^10 or 1 x 10^11 viral particles, either as a single shot or as two shots given 56 days apart. Sequencing of the TCRbeta repertoire served to evaluate the specificity and breadth of SARS-CoV-2-reactive T cell receptors following Ad26.COV2.S vaccination. A total of approximately 32 samples were included in the TCR-sequenced set, comprising roughly 19 Ad26.COV2.S vaccine recipients, 5 placebo recipients and 8 SARS-CoV-2 convalescent individuals. Trial participants were randomized into five groups of five, in which low-dose or high-dose Ad26.COV2.S was given once or twice, or placebo was given on both occasions. Investigators did not know the trial group allocation while performing experiments and assessing outcomes.

Concerning this clone: Its target antigen remains unknown. No much larger clonotype is one base removed from it; base qualities were not supplied.

TCRbeta CDR3 regions were sequenced with the immunoSEQ Assay. After extraction, genomic DNA underwent amplification by bias-controlled multiplex PCR, followed by high-throughput sequencing. In the source study's methods: To quantify the absolute abundance of every unique TCRbeta CDR3 region, sequences were collapsed and filtered. Usable DNA was measured by amplifying reference genes present in all nucleated cells, and TCRbeta template counts were normalized to that usable DNA to estimate T cell fraction. Repertoire TCRs were annotated as SARS-CoV-2-specific by exact matching of V gene, CDR3 amino acid sequence and J gene to a known reactive TCR set. The reference SARS-CoV-2 TCR set was obtained from MIRA and was filtered for enrichment in COVID-19-positive ImmuneCODE repertoires, whereby public or cross-reactive TCRs were removed. Using the MIRA antigens, annotated TCRs were further analysed by specific ORF or by position within an ORF. Depth was the summed frequency of annotated unique rearrangements, while breadth was defined as annotated unique rearrangements over total unique productive rearrangements. Group comparisons of TCR breadth used two-sided Wilcoxon rank-sum tests. TCRdb took over this immuneACCESS table, retaining in-frame rearrangements with V and J assigned. Such tables are incomplete; in checked studies, under half of the missing clones stem from an unresolved V gene, and the remainder is unexplained. Clone size and the V and J calls come from that table; the DNA yielded D and trimming. This sample is represented by roughly 330,000 clones; 90% of them were singletons. The leading ten clones occupy around 5.5% of the sample.

Beyond this particular receptor, the publication reports: After vaccination, spike-specific CD8+ and CD4+ T cell responses were reported to show substantial breadth. The study lacked the statistical power to compare responses across vaccine doses or regimens. Comparable non-spike TCR breadth was observed between vaccine and placebo recipients, consistent with only spike being contained in the vaccine. Compared with placebo recipients, Ad26.COV2.S recipients showed higher spike-specific TCR breadth (P = 0.0014). According to the authors, total T cell responses may have been underestimated by the TCR breadth and depth analyses.

V is shortened by 5 bases, J by 0 bases, and the region joining them spans 8 bases. The CDR3, cysteine through phenylalanine, is 14 amino acids long. Left in the record is the CDR3 DNA by itself, 42 bases read in frame from the first base. CDR1 and CDR2, looked up from the germline V gene, are SGHAT and FQNNGV. Read against the paper, the sample's treatment or condition label means: about 20 received Ad26.COV2.S at low or high dose, single or two shots; about 5 received placebo; per-sample allocation not given. For vaccine and placebo recipients, repertoires were sequenced using samples collected on day 63 after the first injection. Cohort 1b enrolled 25 to 30 adults aged 18-55 years at a single site in Boston, USA, between 29 July and 7 August 2020. Ad26.COV2.S consisted of a replication-incompetent adenovirus type 26 vector by which a prefusion-stabilized SARS-CoV-2 spike protein from the original Wuhan strain was expressed.

The receptor chain draws on TRBV11-2 and TRBJ1-3; the D gene cannot be named for sure. The sequence was obtained from a person aged 18-60 years who received the Ad26.COV2.S COVID-19 vaccine or a placebo. The specimen was peripheral blood, collected in a trial of Ad26.COV2.S vaccine versus placebo. The DNA is as follows: TGTGCCAGCAGCCCACAAGTCTCTGGAAACACCATATATTTT. It encodes CASSPQVSGNTIYF.